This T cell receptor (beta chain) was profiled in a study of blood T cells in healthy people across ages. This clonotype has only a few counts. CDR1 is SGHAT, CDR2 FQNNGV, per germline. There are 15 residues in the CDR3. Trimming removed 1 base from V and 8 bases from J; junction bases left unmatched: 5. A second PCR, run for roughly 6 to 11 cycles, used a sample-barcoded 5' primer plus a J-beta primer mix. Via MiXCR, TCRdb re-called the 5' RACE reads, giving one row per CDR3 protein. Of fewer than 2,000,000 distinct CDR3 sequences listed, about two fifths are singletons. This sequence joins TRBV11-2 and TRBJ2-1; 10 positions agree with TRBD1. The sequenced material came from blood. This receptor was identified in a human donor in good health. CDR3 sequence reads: CASSLVPGTGDEQFF. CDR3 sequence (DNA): TGTGCCAGCAGCTTAGTCCCCGGGACAGGGGATGAGCAGTTCTTC.